Presented here are 5 T cell receptor beta chains from one specimen sequenced in a study of blood T cell repertoires in COVID-19. Libraries were prepared by immunoSEQ multiplex PCR; TCRdb keeps only in-frame clonotypes and omits some of them. The repertoire has tens of thousands of clones, over 75% of them found once; the top ten carry around 15%. Sequenced: peripheral blood. The receptors here all came from a man aged 70 or older with acute or convalescent COVID-19.

This clone was detected only a few times. The J gene is TRBJ2-1, the V gene TRBV4-1; TRBD2 agrees at 13 bases. Trimming cost V 1 base and J 0 bases; bases outside gene matches: 6. The germline gives CDR1 MGHRA, CDR2 YSYEKL. CDR3 length equals 19 residues. The CDR3 loop reads CASSQGGLAGIRSYNEQFF. In DNA, the CDR3 is TGCGCCAGCAGCCAAGGGGGACTAGCGGGGATACGCTCCTACAATGAGCAGTTCTTC.

The rearrangement joins TRBV5-1 to TRBJ1-4, with D hard to call. This CDR3 has 14 residues. From germline, CDR1 is SGHRS and CDR2 YFSETQ. Between the trimmed V and J ends, which lost 0 bases and 8 bases, there was a span of 11 bases. The CDR3 loop is CASSLVSESEKLFF. The CDR3 DNA follows: TGCGCCAGCAGCTTGGTCAGTGAATCGGAAAAACTGTTTTTT. Variable domain in full (rest from reference TRBV5-1 and TRBJ1-4): KAGVTQTPRYLIKTRGQQVTLSCSPISGHRSVSWYQQTPGQGLQFLFEYFSETQRNKGNFPGRFSGRQFSNSRSEMNVSTLELGDSALYLCASSLVSESEKLFFGSGTQLSVL.

This rearrangement joins TRBV4-3 to TRBJ2-2, with 9 bases identical to TRBD2. From germline, CDR1 is LGHNA and CDR2 YSLEER. The CDR3 totals 16 residues. Unmatched junction bases numbered 8, after V lost 3 bases and J lost 6 bases. The DNA of the CDR3 is TGCGCCAGCAGCCAGGCACTAGCGGGCGTACCCGGGGAGCTGTTTTTT. Residues: CASSQALAGVPGELFF.

V usage is TRBV9 and J usage is TRBJ2-7, with 7 bases aligning to TRBD2. CDR1 is SGDLS, CDR2 YYNGEE, per germline. This CDR3 region has 13 residues. V dropped 4 bases and J dropped 5; count of bases not matched to a gene: 6. The CDR3 reads CASSLGRANEQYF. CDR3 bases: TGTGCCAGCAGCTTGGGGAGGGCGAACGAGCAGTACTTC.

The count of this clone is one. The V gene is TRBV2, the J gene TRBJ2-3; possible D gene TRBD2, 5 bases. From germline, CDR1 is SNHLY and CDR2 FYNNEI. The CDR3 is made up of 17 amino acids. The germline V and J ends were trimmed by 5 bases and 0 bases, with 18 bases remaining between them. DNA of the CDR3: TGTGCCAGCAGTCGAACCGGGATATTATCTAGCACAGATACGCAGTATTTT. Translated: CASSRTGILSSTDTQYF.